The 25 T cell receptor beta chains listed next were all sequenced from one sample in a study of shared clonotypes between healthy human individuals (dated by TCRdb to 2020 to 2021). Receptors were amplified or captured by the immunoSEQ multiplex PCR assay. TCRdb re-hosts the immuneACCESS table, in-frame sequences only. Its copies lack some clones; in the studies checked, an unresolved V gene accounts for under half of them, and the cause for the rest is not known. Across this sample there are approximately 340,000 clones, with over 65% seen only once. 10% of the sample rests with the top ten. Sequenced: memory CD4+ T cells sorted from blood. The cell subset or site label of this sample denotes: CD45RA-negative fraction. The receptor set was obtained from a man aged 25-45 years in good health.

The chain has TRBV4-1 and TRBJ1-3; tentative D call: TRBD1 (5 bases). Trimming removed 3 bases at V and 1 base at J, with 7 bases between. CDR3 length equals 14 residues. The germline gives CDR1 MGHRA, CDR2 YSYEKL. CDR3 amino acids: CASSQRGSGNTIYF. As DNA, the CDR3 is TGCGCCAGCAGCCAGAGGGGTTCTGGAAACACCATATATTTT.

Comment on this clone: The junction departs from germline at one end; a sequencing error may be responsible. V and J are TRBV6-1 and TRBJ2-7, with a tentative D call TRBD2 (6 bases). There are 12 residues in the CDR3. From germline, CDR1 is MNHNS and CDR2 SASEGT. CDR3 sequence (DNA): TGTGCCAGCAGCGAAGTGGGGGGAAAGCAGTACTTC. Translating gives CASSEVGGKQYF.

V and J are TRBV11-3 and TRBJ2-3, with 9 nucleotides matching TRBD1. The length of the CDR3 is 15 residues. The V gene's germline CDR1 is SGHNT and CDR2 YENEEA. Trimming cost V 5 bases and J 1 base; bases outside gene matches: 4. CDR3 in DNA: TGTGCCAGCAGCGCTCGGACAGGGGGCACAGATACGCAGTATTTT. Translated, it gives CASSARTGGTDTQYF.

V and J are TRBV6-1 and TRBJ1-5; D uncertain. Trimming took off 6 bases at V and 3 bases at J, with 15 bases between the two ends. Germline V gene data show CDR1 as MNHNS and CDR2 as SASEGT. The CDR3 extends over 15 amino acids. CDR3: CASRAFPLNNQPQHF. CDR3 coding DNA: TGTGCCAGCAGAGCCTTCCCCTTAAACAATCAGCCCCAGCATTTT.

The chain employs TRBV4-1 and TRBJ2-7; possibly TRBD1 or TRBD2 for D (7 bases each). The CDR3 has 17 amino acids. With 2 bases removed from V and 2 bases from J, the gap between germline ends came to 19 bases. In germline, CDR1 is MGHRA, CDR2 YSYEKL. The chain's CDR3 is CASSQSFLQGRAYEQYF. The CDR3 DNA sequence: TGCGCCAGCAGCCAAAGTTTTCTACAGGGGAGGGCCTACGAGCAGTACTTC.

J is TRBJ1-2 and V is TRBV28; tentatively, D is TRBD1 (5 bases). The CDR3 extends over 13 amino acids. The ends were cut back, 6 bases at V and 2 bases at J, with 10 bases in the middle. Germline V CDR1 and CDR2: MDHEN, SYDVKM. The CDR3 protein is CASRVTDNYGYTF. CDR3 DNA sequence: TGTGCCAGCAGGGTGACAGACAACTATGGCTACACCTTC.

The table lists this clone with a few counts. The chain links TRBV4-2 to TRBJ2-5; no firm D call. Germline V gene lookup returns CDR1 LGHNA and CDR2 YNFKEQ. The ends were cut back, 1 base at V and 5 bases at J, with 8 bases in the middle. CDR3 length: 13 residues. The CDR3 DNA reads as TGTGCCAGCAGCCAAGGGTCGGTGGAGACCCAGTACTTC. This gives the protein CASSQGSVETQYF.

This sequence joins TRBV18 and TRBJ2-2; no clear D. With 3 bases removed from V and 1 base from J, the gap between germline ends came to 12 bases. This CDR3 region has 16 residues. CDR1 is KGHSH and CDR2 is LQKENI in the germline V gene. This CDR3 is CASSPRTVMNTGELFF. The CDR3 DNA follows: TGTGCCAGCTCACCTCGGACGGTGATGAACACCGGGGAGCTGTTTTTT.

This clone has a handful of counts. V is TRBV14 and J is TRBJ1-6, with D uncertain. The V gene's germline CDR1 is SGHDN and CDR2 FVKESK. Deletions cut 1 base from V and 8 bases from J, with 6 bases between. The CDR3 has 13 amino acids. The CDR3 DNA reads TGTGCCAGCAGCCAAGTGCCGGATTCACCCCTCCACTTT. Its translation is CASSQVPDSPLHF.

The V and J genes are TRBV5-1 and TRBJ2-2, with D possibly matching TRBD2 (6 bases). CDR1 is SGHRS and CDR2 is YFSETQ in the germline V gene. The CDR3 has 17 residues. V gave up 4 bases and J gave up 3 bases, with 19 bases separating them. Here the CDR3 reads CASSLIAGTPYTGELFF. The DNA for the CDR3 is TGCGCCAGCAGCCTAATAGCAGGGACTCCGTACACCGGGGAGCTGTTTTTT.

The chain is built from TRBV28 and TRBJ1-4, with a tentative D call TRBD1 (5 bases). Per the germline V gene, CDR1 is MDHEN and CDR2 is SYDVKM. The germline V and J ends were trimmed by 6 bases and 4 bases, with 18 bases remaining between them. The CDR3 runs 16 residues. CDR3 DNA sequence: TGTGCCAGCAGCCAGTGGGGCAACCGCCTTAATGAAAAACTGTTTTTT. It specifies CASSQWGNRLNEKLFF.

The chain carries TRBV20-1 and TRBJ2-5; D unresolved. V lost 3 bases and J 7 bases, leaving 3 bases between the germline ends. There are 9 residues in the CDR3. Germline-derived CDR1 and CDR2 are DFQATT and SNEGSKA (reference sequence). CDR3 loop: CSARGTQYF. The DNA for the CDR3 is TGCAGTGCTAGGGGGACCCAGTACTTC.

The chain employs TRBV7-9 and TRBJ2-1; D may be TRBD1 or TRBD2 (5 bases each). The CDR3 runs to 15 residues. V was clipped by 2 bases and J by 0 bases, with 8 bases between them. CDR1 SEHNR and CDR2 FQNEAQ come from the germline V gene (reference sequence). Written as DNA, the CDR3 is TGTGCCAGCAGCTTACCAGGGAGCTCCTACAATGAGCAGTTCTTC. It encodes CASSLPGSSYNEQFF.

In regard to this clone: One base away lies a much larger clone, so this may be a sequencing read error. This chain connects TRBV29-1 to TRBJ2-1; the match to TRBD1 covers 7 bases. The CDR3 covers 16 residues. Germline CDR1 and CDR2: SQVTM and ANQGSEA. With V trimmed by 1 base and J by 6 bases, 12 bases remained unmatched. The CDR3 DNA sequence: TGCAGCGTTGAAGCGCTCGAGACAGGGAAGGGCAATGAGCAGTTCTTC. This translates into CSVEALETGKGNEQFF.

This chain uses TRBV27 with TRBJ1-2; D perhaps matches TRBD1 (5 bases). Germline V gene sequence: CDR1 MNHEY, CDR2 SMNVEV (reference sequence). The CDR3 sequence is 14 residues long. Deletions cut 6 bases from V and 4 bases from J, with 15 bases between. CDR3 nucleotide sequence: TGTGCCAGCAGATCCCCAGGAAGGGGCTATGGCTACACCTTC. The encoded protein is CASRSPGRGYGYTF.

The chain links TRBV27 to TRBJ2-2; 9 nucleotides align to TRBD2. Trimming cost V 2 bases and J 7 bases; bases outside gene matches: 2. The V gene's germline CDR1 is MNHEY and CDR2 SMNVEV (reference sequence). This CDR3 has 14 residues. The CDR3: CASSLQAGGGELFF. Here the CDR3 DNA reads TGTGCCAGCAGTTTACAAGCGGGAGGCGGGGAGCTGTTTTTT.

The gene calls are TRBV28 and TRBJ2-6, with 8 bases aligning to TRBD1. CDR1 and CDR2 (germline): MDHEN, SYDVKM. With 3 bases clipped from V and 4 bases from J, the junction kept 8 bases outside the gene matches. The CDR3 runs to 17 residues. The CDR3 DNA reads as TGTGCCAGCAGTTTGGGGACAGGCGCCAGGGGGGCCAACGTCCTGACTTTC. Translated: CASSLGTGARGANVLTF.

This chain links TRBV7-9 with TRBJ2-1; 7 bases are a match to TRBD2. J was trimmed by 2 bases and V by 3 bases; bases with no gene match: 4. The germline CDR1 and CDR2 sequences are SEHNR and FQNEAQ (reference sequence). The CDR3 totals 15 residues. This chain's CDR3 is CASSFVRGAYNEQFF. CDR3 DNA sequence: TGTGCCAGCAGCTTTGTACGGGGGGCCTACAATGAGCAGTTCTTC. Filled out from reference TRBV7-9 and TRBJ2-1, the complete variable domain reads DTGVSQNPRHKITKRGQNVTFRCDPISEHNRLYWYRQTLGQGPEFLTYFQNEAQLEKSRLLSDRFSAERPKGSFSTLEIQRTEQGDSAMYLCASSFVRGAYNEQFFGPGTRLTVL.

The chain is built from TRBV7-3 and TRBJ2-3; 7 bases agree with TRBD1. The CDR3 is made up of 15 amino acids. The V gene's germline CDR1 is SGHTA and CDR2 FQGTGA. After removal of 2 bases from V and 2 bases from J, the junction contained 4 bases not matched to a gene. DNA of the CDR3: TGTGCCAGCAGCTTAGAGGGACAGCCCACAGATACGCAGTATTTT. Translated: CASSLEGQPTDTQYF.

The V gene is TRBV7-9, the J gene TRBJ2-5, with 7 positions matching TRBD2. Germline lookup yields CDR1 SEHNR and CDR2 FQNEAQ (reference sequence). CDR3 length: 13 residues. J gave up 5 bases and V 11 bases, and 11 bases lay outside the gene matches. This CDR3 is CASEWAGDETQYF. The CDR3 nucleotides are TGTGCCTCTGAATGGGCGGGAGATGAGACCCAGTACTTC.

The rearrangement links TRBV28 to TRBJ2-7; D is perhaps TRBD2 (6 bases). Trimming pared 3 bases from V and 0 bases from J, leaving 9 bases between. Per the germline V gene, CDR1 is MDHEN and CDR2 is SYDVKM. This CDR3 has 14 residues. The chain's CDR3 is CASSFGGISYEQYF. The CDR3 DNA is TGTGCCAGCAGTTTTGGGGGGATCTCCTACGAGCAGTACTTC. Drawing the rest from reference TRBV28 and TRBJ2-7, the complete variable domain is DVKVTQSSRYLVKRTGEKVFLECVQDMDHENMFWYRQDPGLGLRLIYFSYDVKMKEKGDIPEGYSVSREKKERFSLILESASTNQTSMYLCASSFGGISYEQYFGPGTRLTVT.

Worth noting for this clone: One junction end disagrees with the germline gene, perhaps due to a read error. Here the CDR3 DNA reads TGTGCCAGCAGTGAAGCGTGGGACAGGGTATCAATCTTT. It encodes CASSEAWDRVSIF. J is TRBJ1-1 and V is TRBV2; 9 nucleotides agree with TRBD1. Germline loops: CDR1 SNHLY, CDR2 FYNNEI. The CDR3 runs 13 residues.

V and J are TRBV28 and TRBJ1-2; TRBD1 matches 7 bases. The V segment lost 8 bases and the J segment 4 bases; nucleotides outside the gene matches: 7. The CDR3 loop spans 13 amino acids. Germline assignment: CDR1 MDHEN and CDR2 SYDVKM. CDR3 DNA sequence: TGTGCCAGCTCCCAGGGACAGCTCTATGGCTACACCTTC. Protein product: CASSQGQLYGYTF.

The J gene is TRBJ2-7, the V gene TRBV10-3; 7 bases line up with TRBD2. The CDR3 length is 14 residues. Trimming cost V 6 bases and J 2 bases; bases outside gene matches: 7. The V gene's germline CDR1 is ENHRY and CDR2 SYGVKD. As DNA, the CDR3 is TGTGCCATCAGGGCTACGGGGGGACCCTACGAGCAGTACTTC. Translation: CAIRATGGPYEQYF.

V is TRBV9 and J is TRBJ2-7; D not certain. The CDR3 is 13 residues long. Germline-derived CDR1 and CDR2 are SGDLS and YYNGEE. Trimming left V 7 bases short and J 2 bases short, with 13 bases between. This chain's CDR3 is CASAASPPYEQYF. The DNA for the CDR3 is TGTGCCAGCGCAGCCTCACCCCCCTACGAGCAGTACTTC.